The present TCR beta chain was sequenced within a study of T cell responses to AZD1222 COVID-19 vaccine (dated by TCRdb to 2020 to 2022). Notes on the research overall: AZD1222 recipients whose second dose came at about 4 weeks and those whose second dose came at about 12 weeks were combined into one group, since spike-specific TCR depth and breadth did not differ between the two schedules. A total of 233 trial participants underwent TCR sequencing, of whom roughly 210 had received two doses of AZD1222 and some 26 had received two doses of the MenACWY control vaccine. Enrollment into the trials was organized by age into subgroups of 18-55, 56-69 and 70-plus years, and those subgroups contained roughly 140, 27 and 60 TCR-sequenced participants, respectively. The study at large found these results: Conclusions about previously exposed vaccinees were limited because only six or seven AZD1222 recipients were SARS-CoV-2 seropositive at baseline. In the small 56-69-year group, the increase in depth fell short of significance, most likely because of low power. Epitopes outside the regions mutated in the B.1.351 and B.1.1.7 variants were reportedly recognized by nearly half of the unique spike-specific TCRs. After two AZD1222 doses, spike-specific TCR breadth and depth were significantly higher than at day 0 and than in MenACWY recipients. Because no day 14 peak-response samples were available, the repertoires could be characterized only after the peak T cell response. Most participants were white British and females outnumbered males, and the authors suggested that clonal diversity may have been underestimated. The whole spike protein was spanned by vaccine-associated CD4 TCRs, and dominant responses were seen in regions 160-218 and 743-854.

About this clone: Its antigen remains unidentified. Per-base quality was not reported, and no clone a single base away is much larger than it.

The meaning of the sample's time point label: baseline before first vaccination. Vaccinee samples came from UK trials COV001 and COV002, including a single-blind randomized controlled phase 2/3 trial of AZD1222 (ChAdOx1 nCoV-19) in healthy adults. For TCRbeta chain sequencing, PBMC samples from trial participants were taken at day 0 and at day 28 after the second dose. The CDR3 regions of human TCRbeta chains were subjected to immunosequencing. As for the original processing: TCRs in the repertoires were matched against a reference library of SARS-CoV-2-specific TCRs that had been generated with the MIRA antigen-specificity platform. Breadth was defined as the fraction of unique TCRs that were SARS-CoV-2-associated, and depth was defined as the fraction of total T cells that were SARS-CoV-2-associated. Using the MIRA data, each spike-specific TCR was mapped to the spike region that the TCR reacts to and placed in a CD4 or CD8 class. Log10-transformed breadth and depth values were compared by one-way ANOVA with Sidak's multiple comparisons tests. TCRdb re-hosts the immuneACCESS table, in-frame sequences only. Its copies lack some clones; in the studies checked, an unresolved V gene accounts for under half of them, and the cause for the rest is not known. The V and J calls and clone size come from that table; D and trimming were worked out from the DNA. The sample table lists about 110,000 clones, about 86% of them with a count of one. The ten biggest clones cover approximately 3% of the sample.

The junction carries 14 bases between V and J, which are trimmed by 5 bases and 3 bases respectively. From cysteine to phenylalanine, the CDR3 is 14 amino acids long. Kept here is only the CDR3 DNA, which spans 42 bases and is read in frame from base 1. According to the germline V gene (reference sequence), CDR1 reads MNHEY and CDR2 reads SMNVEV. Recombination linked TRBV27 to TRBJ2-7, with an unclear D gene assignment. The sample in question was peripheral blood, obtained on day 0 of AZD1222 vaccination. This receptor was taken from an adult in good health. The bases read TGTGCCAGCAGTCCCTCGACTGAGTACTACGAGCAGTACTTC. Its coded protein is CASSPSTEYYEQYF.